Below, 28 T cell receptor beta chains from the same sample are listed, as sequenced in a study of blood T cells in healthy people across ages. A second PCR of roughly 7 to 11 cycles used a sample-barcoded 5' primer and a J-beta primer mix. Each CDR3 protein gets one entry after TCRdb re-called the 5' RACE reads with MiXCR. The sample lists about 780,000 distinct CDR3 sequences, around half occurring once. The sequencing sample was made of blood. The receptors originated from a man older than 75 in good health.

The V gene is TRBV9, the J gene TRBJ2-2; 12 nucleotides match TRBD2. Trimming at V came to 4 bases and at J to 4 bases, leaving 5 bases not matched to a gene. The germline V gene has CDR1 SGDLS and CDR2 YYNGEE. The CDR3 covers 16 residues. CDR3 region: CASSPRLAGATGELFF. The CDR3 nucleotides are TGTGCCAGCAGCCCAAGACTAGCGGGAGCCACCGGGGAGCTGTTTTTT.

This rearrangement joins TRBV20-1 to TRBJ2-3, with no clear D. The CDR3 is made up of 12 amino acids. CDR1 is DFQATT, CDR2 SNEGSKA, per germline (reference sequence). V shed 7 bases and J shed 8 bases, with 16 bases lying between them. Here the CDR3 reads CSVHFGLATQYF. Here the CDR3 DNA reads TGCAGTGTCCATTTTGGATTGGCTACGCAGTATTTT.

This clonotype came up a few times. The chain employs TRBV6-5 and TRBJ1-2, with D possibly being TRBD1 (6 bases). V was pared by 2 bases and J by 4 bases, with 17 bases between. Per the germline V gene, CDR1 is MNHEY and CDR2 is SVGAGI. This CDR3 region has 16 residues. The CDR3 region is CASSYGGGGAGYGYTF. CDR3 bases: TGTGCCAGCAGTTACGGAGGGGGGGGCGCCGGCTATGGCTACACCTTC.

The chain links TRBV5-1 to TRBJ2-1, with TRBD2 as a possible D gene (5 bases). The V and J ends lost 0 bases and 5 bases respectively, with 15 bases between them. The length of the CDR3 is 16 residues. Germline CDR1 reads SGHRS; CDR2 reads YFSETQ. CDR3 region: CASSLAEVAIDNEQFF. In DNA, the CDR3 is TGCGCCAGCAGCTTGGCCGAAGTAGCGATCGACAATGAGCAGTTCTTC. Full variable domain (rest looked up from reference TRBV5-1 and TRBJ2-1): KAGVTQTPRYLIKTRGQQVTLSCSPISGHRSVSWYQQTPGQGLQFLFEYFSETQRNKGNFPGRFSGRQFSNSRSEMNVSTLELGDSALYLCASSLAEVAIDNEQFFGPGTRLTVL.

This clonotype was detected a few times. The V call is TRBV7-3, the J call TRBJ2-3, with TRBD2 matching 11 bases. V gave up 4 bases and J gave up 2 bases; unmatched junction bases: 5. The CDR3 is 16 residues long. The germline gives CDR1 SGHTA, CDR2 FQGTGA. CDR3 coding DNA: TGTGCCAGCAGCTACCGACTAGCGGGGATCACAGATACGCAGTATTTT. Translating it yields CASSYRLAGITDTQYF.

CDR3 DNA sequence: TGTGCCACCAGTGACGGACTATCCTCTAGCACAGATACGCAGTATTTT. Protein sequence: CATSDGLSSSTDTQYF. This chain uses TRBV24-1 with TRBJ2-3; tentative D call: TRBD2 (6 bases). The germline gives CDR1 KGHDR, CDR2 SFDVKD. V shed 4 bases and J shed 0 bases, with 13 bases lying between them. This CDR3 has 16 amino acids.

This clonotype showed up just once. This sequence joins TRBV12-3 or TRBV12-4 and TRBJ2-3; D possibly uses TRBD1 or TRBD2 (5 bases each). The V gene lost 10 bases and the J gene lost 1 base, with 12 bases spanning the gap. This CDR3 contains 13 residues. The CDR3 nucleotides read TGTGCCAAGGACCGGGACGGCACAGATACGCAGTATTTT. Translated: CAKDRDGTDTQYF.

This CDR3 is CASSRDPRSTEAFF. As DNA, the CDR3 is TGTGCCAGCAGCCGAGACCCTAGGTCCACTGAAGCTTTCTTT. V is TRBV14 and J is TRBJ1-1; D gene ambiguous. The CDR3 runs 14 residues. Deletions cut 4 bases from V and 4 bases from J, with 13 bases between. CDR1 and CDR2 (germline): SGHDN, FVKESK.

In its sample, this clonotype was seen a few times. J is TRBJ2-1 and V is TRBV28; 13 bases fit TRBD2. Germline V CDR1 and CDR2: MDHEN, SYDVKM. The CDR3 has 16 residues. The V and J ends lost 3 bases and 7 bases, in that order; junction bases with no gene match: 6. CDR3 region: CASSLILAGGLNEQFF. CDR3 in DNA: TGTGCCAGCAGTTTGATACTAGCGGGAGGGCTAAATGAGCAGTTCTTC.

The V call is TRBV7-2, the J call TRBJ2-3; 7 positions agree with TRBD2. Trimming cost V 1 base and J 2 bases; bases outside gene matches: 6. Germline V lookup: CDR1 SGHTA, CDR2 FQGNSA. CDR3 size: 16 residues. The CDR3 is CASSLVRGSSTDTQYF. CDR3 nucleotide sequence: TGTGCCAGCAGCTTAGTTCGCGGGAGTTCCACAGATACGCAGTATTTT.

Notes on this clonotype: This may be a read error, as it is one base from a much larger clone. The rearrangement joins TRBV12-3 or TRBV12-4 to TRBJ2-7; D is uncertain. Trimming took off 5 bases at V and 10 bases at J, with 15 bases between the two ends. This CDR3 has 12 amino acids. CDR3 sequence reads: CASSLGFEAQYF. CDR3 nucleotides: TGTGCCAGCAGTCTTGGTTTTGAGGCCCAGTACTTC.

CDR3 sequence reads: CASSSKGGRSLNEKLFF. The CDR3, as DNA: TGCGCCAGCAGCAGCAAAGGCGGGCGGAGCCTTAATGAAAAACTGTTTTTT. This rearrangement joins TRBV4-1 to TRBJ1-4; D remains ambiguous. This CDR3 is 17 amino acids long. Trimming left V 5 bases short and J 4 bases short, with 20 bases between. The germline V gene encodes CDR1 MGHRA and CDR2 YSYEKL.

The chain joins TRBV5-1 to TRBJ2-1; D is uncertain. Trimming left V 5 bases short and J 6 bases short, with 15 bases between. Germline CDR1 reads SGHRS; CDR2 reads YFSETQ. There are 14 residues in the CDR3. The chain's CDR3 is CASRSLPSVNEQFF. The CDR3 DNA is TGCGCCAGCAGGAGTCTACCCTCCGTCAATGAGCAGTTCTTC.

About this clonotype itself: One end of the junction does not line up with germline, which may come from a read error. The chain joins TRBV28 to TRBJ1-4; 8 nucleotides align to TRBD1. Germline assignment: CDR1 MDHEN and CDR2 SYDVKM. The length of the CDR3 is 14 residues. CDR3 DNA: TGTGCCAGCAGGGACAGGGCAACTAGTGAAAAACTGTTTTTT. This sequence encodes CASRDRATSEKLFF.

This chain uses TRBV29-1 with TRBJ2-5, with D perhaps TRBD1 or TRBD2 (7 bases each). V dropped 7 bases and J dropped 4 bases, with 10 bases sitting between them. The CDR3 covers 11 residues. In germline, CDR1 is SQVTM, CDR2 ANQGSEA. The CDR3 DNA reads TGCAGCGCAGGGGGGGGAGAGACCCAGTACTTC. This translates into CSAGGGETQYF.

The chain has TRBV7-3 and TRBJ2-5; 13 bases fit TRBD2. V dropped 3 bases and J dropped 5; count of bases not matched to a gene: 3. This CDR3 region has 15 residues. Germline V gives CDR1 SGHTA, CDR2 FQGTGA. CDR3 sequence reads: CASSFTSGRGETQYF. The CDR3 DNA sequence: TGTGCCAGCAGCTTCACTAGCGGGAGGGGGGAGACCCAGTACTTC.

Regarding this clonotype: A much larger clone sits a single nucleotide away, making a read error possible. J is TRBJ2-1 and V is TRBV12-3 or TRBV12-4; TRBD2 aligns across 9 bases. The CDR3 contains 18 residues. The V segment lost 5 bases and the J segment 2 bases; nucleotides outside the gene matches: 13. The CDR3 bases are TGTGCCAGCAGTCCCGGTACGGCGGGAGGGGCACCCTACAATGAGCAGTTCTTC. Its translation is CASSPGTAGGAPYNEQFF.

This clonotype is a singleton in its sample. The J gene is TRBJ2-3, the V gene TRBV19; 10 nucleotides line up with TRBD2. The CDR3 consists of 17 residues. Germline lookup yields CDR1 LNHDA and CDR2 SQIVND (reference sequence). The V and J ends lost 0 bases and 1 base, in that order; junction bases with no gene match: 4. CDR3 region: CASSIDRAGGRTDTQYF. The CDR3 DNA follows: TGTGCCAGTAGTATAGATCGAGCGGGAGGGCGCACAGATACGCAGTATTTT.

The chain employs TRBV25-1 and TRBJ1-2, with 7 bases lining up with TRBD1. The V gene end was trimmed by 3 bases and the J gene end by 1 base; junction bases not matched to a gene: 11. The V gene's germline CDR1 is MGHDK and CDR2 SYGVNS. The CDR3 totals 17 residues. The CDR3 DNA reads TGTGCCAGCAGTGATCCGGACAGGACGGCGCTTAACTATGGCTACACCTTC. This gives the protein CASSDPDRTALNYGYTF.

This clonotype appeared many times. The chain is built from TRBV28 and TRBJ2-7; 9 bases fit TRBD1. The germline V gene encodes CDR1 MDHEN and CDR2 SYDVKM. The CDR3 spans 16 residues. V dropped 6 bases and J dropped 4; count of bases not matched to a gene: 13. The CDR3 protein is CASSDRGTGKLYEQYF. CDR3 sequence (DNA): TGTGCCAGCAGCGACCGTGGGACAGGGAAATTGTACGAGCAGTACTTC.

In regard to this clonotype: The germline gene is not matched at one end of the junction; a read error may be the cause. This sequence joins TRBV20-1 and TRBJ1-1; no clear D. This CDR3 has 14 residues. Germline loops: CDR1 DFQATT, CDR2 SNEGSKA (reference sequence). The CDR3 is CSARRRLENTEAFF. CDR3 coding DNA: TGCAGCGCTAGAAGGCGACTGGAGAACACTGAAGCTTTCTTT.

The CDR3 protein is CASSPESDTDTQYF. The CDR3, as DNA: TGCGCCAGCAGCCCGGAATCGGACACAGATACGCAGTATTTT. V and J are TRBV5-1 and TRBJ2-3, with D unclear. The CDR3 spans 14 residues. V gave up 4 bases and J gave up 2 bases, with 11 bases separating them. CDR1 and CDR2 from the germline V gene are SGHRS and YFSETQ.

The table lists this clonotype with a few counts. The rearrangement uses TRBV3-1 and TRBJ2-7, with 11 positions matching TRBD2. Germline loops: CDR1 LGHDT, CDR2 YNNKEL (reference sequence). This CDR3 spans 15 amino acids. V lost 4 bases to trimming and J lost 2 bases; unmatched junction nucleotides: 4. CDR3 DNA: TGTGCCAGCAGCCGGGGACTAGCGGCGACCTACGAGCAGTACTTC. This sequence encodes CASSRGLAATYEQYF.

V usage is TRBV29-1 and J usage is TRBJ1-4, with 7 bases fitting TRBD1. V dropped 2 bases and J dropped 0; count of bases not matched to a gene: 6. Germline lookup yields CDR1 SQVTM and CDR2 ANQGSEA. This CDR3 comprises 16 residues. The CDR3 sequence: CSVELGQGATNEKLFF. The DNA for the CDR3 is TGCAGCGTTGAATTAGGGCAGGGGGCAACTAATGAAAAACTGTTTTTT.

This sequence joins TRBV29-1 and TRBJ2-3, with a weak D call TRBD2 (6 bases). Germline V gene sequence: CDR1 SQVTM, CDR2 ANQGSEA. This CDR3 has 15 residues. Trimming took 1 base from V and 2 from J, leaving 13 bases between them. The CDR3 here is CSVEVSSGHTDTQYF. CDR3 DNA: TGCAGCGTTGAAGTGTCCAGCGGGCACACAGATACGCAGTATTTT.

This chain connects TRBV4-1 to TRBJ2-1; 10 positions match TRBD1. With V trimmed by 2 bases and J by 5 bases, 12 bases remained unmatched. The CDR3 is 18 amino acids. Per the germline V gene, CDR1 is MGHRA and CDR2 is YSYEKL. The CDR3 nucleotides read TGCGCCAGCAGCCAAATACAACCCCGGGACAGGGGTAACAATGAGCAGTTCTTC. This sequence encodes CASSQIQPRDRGNNEQFF.

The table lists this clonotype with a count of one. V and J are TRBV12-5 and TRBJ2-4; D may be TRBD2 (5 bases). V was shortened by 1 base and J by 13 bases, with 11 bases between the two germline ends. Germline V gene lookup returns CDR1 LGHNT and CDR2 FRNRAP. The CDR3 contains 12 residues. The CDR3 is CASGLAGNEQYF. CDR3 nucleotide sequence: TGTGCTAGTGGTTTGGCCGGGAATGAGCAGTACTTC.

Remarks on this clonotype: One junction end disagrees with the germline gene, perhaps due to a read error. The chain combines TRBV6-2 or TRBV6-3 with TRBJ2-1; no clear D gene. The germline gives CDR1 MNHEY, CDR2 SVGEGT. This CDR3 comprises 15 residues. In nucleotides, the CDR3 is TGTGCCAGCAGTTATGGCGGAAGCTCCTACAGTGAGCAGTTCTTC. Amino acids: CASSYGGSSYSEQFF.